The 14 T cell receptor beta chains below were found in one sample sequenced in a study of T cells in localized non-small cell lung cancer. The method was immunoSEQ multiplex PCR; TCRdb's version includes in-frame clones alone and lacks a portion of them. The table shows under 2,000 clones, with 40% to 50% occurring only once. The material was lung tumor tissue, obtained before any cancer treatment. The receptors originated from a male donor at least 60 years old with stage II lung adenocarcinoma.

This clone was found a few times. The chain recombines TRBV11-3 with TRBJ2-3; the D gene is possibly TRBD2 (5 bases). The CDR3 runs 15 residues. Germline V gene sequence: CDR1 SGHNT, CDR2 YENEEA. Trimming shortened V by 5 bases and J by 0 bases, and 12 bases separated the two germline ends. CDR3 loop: CASSPSRGSTDTQYF. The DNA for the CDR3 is TGTGCCAGCAGCCCATCCCGGGGTAGCACAGATACGCAGTATTTT.

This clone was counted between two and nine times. The CDR3 region is CASSEWQRAGEAFF. CDR3 DNA: TGTGCCAGCAGCGAGTGGCAGAGAGCTGGTGAAGCTTTCTTT. The V call is TRBV9, the J call TRBJ1-1; D not certain. The CDR3 covers 14 residues. Trimming took 3 bases from V and 7 from J, leaving 16 bases between them. Per germline, CDR1 SGDLS and CDR2 YYNGEE.

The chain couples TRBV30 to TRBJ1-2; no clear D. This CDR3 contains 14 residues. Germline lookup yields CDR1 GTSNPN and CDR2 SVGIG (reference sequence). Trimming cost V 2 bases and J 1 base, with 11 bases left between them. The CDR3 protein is CAWSIRESNYGYTF. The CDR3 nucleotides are TGTGCCTGGAGTATCCGGGAGAGTAACTATGGCTACACCTTC.

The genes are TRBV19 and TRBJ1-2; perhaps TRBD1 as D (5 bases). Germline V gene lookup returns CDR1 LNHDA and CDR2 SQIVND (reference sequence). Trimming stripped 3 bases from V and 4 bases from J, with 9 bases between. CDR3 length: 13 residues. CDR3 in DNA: TGTGCCAGTAGTATGGGACCGTTCTATGGCTACACCTTC. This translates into CASSMGPFYGYTF.

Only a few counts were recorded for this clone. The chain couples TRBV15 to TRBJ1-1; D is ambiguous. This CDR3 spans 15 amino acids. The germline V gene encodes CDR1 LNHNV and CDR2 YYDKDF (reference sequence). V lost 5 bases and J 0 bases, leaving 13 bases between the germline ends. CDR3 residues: CATSPRGRMNTEAFF. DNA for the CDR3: TGTGCCACCAGCCCGAGAGGACGGATGAACACTGAAGCTTTCTTT.

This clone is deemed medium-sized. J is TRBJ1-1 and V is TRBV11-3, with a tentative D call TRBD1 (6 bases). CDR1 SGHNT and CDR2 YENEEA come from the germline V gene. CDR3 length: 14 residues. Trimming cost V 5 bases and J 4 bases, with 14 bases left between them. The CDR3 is CASSPTGLSTEAFF. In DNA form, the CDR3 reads TGTGCCAGCAGCCCAACAGGGTTGAGCACTGAAGCTTTCTTT.

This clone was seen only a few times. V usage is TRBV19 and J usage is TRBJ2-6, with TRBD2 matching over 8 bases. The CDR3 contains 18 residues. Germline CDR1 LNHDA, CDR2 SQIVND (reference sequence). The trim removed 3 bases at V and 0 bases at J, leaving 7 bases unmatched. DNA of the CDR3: TGTGCCAGTAGTATTTTAGCGGGGATGTACTCTGGGGCCAACGTCCTGACTTTC. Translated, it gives CASSILAGMYSGANVLTF.

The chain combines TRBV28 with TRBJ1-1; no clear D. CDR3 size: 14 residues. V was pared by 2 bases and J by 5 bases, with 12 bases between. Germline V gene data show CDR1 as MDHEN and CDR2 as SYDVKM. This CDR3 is CASSLHGAATEAFF. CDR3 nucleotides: TGTGCCAGCAGTTTACACGGCGCCGCAACTGAAGCTTTCTTT.

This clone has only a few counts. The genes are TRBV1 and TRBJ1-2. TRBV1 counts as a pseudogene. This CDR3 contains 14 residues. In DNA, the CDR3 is TGCGCCAGCAGCCAACAGGACGCTAACTATGGCTACACCTTC. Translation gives CASSQQDANYGYTF.

The CDR3 is CASSPGVGVGFTEAFF. The CDR3 region has the DNA TGTGCCAGTAGTCCCGGGGTGGGGGTAGGTTTTACTGAAGCTTTCTTT. The chain is built from TRBV19 and TRBJ1-1; D might be TRBD1 (5 bases). CDR1 LNHDA and CDR2 SQIVND come from the germline V gene (reference sequence). With 5 bases removed from V and 5 bases from J, the gap between germline ends came to 21 bases. The CDR3 totals 16 residues.

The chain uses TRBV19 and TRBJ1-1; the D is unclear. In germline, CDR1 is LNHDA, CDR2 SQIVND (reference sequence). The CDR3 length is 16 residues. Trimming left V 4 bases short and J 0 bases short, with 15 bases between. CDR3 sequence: CASSTSETTLNTEAFF. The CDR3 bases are TGTGCCAGTAGTACGTCCGAGACAACTCTGAACACTGAAGCTTTCTTT.

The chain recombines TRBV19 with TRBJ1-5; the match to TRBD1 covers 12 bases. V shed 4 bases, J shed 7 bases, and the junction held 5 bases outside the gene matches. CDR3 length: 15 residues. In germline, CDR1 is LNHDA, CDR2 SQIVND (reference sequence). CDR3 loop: CASSRGQGAWQPQHF. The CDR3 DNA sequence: TGTGCCAGTAGTAGGGGACAGGGGGCTTGGCAGCCCCAGCATTTT.

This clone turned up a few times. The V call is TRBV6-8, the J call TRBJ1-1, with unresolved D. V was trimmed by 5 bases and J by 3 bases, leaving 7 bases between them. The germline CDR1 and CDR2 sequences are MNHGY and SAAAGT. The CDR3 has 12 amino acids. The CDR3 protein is CASSEEYTEAFF. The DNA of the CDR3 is TGTGCCAGCAGTGAGGAGTACACTGAAGCTTTCTTT.

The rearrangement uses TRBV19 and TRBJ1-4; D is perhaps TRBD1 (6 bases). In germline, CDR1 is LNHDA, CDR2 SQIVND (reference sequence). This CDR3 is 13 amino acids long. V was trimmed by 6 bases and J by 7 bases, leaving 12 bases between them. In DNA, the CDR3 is TGTGCCAGTAGGAATAAAGGGGGTGAAAAACTGTTTTTT. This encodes CASRNKGGEKLFF.